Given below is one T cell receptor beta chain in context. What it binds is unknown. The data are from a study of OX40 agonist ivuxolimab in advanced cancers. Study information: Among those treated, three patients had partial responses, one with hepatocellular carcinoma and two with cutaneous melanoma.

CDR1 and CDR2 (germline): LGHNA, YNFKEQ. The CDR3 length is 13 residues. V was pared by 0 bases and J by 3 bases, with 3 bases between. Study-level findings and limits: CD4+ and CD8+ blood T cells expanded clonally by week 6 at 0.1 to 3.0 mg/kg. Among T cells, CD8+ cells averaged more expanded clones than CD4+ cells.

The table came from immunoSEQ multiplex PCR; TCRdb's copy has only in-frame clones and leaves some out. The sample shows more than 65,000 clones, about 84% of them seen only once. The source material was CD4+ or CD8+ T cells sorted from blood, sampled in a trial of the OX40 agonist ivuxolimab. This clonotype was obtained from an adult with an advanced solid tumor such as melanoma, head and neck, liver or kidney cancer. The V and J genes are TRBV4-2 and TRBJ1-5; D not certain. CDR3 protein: CASSQDFNQPQHF. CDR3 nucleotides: TGTGCCAGCAGCCAAGATTTCAATCAGCCCCAGCATTTT.